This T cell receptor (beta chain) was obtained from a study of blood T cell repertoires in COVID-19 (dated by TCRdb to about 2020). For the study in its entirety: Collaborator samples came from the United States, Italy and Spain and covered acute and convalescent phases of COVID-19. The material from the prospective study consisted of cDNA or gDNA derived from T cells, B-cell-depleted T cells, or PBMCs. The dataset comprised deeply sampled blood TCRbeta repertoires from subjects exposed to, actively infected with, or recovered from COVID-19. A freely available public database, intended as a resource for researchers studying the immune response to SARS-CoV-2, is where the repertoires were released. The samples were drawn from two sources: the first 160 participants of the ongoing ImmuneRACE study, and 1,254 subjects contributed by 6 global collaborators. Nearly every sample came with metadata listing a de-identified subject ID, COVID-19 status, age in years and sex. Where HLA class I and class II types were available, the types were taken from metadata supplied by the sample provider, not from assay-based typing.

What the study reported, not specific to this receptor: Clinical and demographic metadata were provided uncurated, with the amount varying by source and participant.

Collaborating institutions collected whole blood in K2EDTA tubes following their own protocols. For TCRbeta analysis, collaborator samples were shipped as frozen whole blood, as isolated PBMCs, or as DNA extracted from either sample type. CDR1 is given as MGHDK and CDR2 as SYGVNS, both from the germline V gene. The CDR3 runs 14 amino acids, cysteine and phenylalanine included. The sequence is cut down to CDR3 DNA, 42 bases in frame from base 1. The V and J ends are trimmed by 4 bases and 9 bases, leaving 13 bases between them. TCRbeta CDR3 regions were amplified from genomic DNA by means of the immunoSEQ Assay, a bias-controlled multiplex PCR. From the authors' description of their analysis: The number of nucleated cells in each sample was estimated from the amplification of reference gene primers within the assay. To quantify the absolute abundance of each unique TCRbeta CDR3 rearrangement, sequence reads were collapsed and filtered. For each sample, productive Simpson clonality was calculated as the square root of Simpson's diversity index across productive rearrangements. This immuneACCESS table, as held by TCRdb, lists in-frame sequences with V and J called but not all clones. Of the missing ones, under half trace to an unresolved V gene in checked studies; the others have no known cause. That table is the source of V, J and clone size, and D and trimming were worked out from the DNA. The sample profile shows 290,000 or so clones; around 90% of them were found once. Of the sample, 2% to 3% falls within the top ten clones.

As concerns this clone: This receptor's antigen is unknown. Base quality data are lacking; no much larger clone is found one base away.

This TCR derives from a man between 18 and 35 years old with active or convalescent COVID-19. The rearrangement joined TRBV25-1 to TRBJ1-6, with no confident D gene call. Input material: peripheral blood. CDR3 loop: CASSGSGGISPLHF. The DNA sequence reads TGTGCCAGCAGTGGATCAGGAGGAATTTCACCCCTCCACTTT.